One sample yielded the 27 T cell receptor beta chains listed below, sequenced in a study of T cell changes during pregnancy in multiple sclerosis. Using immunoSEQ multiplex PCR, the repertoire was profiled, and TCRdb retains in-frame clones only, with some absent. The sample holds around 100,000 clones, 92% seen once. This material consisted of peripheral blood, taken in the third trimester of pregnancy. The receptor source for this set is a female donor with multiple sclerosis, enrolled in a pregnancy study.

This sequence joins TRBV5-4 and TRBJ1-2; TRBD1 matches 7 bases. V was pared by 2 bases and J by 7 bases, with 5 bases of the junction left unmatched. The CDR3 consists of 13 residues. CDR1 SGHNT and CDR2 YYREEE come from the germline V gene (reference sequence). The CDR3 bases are TGTGCCAGCAGCTTTACAGGGGAAAGTGGCTACACCTTC. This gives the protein CASSFTGESGYTF.

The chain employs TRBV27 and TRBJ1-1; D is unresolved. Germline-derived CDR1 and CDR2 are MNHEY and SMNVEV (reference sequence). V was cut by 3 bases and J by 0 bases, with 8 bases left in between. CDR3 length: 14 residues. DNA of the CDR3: TGTGCCAGCAGTTTCTCTAGAGTGAACACTGAAGCTTTCTTT. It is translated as CASSFSRVNTEAFF.

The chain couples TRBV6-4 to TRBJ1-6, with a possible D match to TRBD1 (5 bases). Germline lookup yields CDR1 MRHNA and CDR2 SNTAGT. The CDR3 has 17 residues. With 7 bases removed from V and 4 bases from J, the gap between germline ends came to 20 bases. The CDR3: CASNLFGQRSYNSPLHF. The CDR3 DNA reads TGTGCCAGCAACCTATTCGGACAAAGGAGTTATAATTCACCCCTCCACTTT.

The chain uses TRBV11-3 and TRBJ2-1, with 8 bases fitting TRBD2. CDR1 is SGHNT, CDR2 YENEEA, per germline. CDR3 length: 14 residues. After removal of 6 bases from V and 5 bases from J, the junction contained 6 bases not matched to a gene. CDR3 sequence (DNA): TGTGCCAGCAGTTCGGGGACTAGAAACAATGAGCAGTTCTTC. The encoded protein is CASSSGTRNNEQFF.

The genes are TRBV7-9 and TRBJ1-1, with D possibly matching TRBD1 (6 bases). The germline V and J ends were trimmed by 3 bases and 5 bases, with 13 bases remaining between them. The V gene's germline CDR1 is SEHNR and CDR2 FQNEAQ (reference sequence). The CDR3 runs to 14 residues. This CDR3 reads CASSFAGAGTEAFF. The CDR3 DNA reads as TGTGCCAGCAGCTTCGCAGGGGCGGGTACTGAAGCTTTCTTT.

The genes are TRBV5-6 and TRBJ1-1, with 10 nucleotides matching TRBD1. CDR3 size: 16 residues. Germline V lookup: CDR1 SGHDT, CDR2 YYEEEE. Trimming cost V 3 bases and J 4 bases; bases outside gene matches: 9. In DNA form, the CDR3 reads TGTGCCAGCAGCTGGGGACAGGGGTTCAGGGGCACTGAAGCTTTCTTT. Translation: CASSWGQGFRGTEAFF.

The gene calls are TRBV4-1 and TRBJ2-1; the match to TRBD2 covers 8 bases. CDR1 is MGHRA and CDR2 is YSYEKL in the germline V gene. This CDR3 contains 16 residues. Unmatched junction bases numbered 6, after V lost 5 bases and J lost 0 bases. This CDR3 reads CASSVREASSYNEQFF. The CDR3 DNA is TGCGCCAGCAGCGTGCGGGAGGCTAGCTCCTACAATGAGCAGTTCTTC.

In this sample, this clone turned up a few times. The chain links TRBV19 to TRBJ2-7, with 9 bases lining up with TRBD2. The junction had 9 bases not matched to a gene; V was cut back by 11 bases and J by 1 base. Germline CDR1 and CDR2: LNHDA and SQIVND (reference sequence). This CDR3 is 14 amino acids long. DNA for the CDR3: TGTGCCGCCCGTCCTAGCGGGGCATCCTACGAGCAGTACTTC. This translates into CAARPSGASYEQYF.

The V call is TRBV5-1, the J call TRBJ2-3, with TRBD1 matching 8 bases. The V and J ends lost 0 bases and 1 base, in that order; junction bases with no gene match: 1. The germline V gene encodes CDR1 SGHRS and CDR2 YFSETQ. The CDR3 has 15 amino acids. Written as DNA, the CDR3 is TGCGCCAGCAGCTTGGGGGGACAGGGCACAGATACGCAGTATTTT. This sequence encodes CASSLGGQGTDTQYF.

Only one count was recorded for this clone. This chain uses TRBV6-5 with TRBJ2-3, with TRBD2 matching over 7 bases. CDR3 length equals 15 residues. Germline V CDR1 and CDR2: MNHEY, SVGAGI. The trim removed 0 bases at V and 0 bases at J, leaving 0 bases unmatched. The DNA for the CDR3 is TGTGCCAGCAGTTACTCCGGGGGGAGCACAGATACGCAGTATTTT. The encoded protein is CASSYSGGSTDTQYF.

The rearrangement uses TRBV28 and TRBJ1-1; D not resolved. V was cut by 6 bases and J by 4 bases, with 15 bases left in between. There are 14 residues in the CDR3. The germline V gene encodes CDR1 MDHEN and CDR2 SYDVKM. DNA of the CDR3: TGTGCCAGCAGACTCCCGGGGATGGGCACTGAAGCTTTCTTT. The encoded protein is CASRLPGMGTEAFF.

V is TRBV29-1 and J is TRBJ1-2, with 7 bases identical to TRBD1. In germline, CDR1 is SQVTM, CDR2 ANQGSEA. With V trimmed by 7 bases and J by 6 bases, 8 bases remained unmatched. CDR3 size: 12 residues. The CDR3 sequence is CSALDRWDGYTF. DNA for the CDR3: TGCAGCGCCCTGGACAGGTGGGATGGCTACACCTTC.

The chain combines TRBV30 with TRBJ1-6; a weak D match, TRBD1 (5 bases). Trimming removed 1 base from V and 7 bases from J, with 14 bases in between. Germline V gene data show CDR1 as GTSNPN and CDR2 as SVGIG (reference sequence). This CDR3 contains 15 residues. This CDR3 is CAWSEGWGANSPLHF. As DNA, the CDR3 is TGTGCCTGGAGTGAGGGGTGGGGCGCAAATTCACCCCTCCACTTT.

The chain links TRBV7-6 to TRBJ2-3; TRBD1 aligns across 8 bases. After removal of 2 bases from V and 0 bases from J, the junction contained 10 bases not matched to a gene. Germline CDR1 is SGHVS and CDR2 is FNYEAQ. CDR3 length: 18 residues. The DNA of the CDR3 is TGTGCCAGCAGCTTACTCGTAGGGACAGGATATAGCACAGATACGCAGTATTTT. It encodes CASSLLVGTGYSTDTQYF.

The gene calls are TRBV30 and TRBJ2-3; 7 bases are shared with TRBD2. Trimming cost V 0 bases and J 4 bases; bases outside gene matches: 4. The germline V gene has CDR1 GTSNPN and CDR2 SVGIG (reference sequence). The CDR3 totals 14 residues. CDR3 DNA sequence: TGTGCCTGGAGTGTACCGCGGGGGTCAGATACGCAGTATTTT. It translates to CAWSVPRGSDTQYF.

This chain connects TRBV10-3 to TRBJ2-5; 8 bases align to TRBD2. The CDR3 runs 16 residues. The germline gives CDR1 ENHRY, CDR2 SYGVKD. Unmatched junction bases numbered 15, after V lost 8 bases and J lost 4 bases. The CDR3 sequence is CAIAPSAAGARETQYF. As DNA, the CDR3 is TGTGCCATCGCCCCCTCGGCAGCGGGGGCCAGAGAGACCCAGTACTTC.

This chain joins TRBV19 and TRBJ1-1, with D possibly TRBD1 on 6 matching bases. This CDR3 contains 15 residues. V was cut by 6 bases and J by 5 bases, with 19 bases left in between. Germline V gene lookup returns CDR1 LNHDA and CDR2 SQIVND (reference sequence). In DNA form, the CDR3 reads TGTGCCAGTAGCCGACCCGCAGGGGATTTTACTGAAGCTTTCTTT. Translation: CASSRPAGDFTEAFF.

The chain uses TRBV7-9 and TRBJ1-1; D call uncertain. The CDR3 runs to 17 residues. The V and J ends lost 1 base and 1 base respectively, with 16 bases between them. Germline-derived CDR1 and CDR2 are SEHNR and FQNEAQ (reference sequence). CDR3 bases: TGTGCCAGCAGCTTAGGGAGAGGACTTACCGGGAACACTGAAGCTTTCTTT. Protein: CASSLGRGLTGNTEAFF.

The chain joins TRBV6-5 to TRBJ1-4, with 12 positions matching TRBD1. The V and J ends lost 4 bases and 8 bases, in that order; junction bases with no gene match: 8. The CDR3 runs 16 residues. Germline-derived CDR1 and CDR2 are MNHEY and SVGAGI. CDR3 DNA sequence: TGTGCCAGCAGTTCCCTAAGGGACAGGGGGCGCGAAAAACTGTTTTTT. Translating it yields CASSSLRDRGREKLFF.

The CDR3 DNA reads as TGTGCCAGCAGCTTAGATGGCCCAGGGGAAAACTATGGCTACACCTTC. Protein sequence: CASSLDGPGENYGYTF. This chain joins TRBV7-8 and TRBJ1-2; D is possibly TRBD1 (6 bases). The V gene lost 1 base and the J gene lost 2 bases, with 14 bases spanning the gap. Germline V lookup: CDR1 SGHVS, CDR2 FQNEAQ. There are 16 residues in the CDR3.

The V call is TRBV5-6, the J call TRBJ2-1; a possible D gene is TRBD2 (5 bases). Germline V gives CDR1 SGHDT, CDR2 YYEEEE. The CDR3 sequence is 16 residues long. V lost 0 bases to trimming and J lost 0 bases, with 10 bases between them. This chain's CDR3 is CASSLDTRSSYNEQFF. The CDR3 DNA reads TGTGCCAGCAGCTTGGATACTAGAAGCTCCTACAATGAGCAGTTCTTC.

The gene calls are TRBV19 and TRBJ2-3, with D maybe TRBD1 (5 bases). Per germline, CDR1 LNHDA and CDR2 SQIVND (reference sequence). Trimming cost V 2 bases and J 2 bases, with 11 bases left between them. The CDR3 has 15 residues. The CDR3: CASSISSQDTDTQYF. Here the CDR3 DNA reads TGTGCCAGTAGTATAAGTTCACAGGACACAGATACGCAGTATTTT.

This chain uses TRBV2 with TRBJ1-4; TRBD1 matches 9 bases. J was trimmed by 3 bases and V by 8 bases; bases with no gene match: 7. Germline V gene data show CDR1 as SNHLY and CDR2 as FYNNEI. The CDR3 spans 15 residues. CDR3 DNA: TGTGCCAGCGGGGGGACAGGGTCGCCTAATGAAAAACTGTTTTTT. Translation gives CASGGTGSPNEKLFF. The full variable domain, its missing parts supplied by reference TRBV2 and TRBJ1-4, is EPEVTQTPSHQVTQMGQEVILRCVPISNHLYFYWYRQILGQKVEFLVSFYNNEISEKSEIFDDQFSVERPDGSNFTLKIRSTKLEDSAMYFCASGGTGSPNEKLFFGSGTQLSVL.

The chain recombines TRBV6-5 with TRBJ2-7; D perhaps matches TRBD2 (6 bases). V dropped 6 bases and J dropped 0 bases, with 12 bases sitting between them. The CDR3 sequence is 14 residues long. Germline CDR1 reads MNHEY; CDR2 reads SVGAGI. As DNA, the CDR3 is TGTGCCAGCAGAAGGGACTTCAGCTCCTACGAGCAGTACTTC. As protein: CASRRDFSSYEQYF.

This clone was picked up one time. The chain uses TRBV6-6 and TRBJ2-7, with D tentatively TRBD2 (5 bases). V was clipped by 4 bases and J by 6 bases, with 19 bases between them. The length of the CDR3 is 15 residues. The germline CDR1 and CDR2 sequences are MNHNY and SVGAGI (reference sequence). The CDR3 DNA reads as TGTGCCAGCAGTTTCCGGGCCGGGGTTGCGGGCGAGCAGTACTTC. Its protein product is CASSFRAGVAGEQYF.

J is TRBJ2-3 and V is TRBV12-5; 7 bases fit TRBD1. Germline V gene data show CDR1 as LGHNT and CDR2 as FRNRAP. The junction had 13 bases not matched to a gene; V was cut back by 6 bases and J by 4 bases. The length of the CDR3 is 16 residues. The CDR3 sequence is CASGLEPGQWPDTQYF. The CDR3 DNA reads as TGTGCTAGTGGGCTTGAGCCGGGACAGTGGCCAGATACGCAGTATTTT.

The CDR3 region is CASSLSGGPSGNTIYF. The CDR3 nucleotides read TGTGCCAGCAGCTTAAGCGGGGGGCCCTCTGGAAACACCATATATTTT. This chain joins TRBV7-9 and TRBJ1-3, with a tentative D call TRBD1 (6 bases). Germline V gene data show CDR1 as SEHNR and CDR2 as FQNEAQ (reference sequence). CDR3 size: 16 residues. Between the trimmed V and J ends, which lost 2 bases and 0 bases, there was a span of 11 bases.